What follows are 27 T cell receptor beta chains derived from one specimen sequenced in a study of tumor-infiltrating lymphocytes in primary liver carcinoma. From about 0.5 ug of total RNA, TCR beta-specific cDNA was reverse-transcribed using a constant-region primer. Three nested multiplex PCR rounds of slightly modified ARM-PCR generated TCR beta libraries. The first two PCR rounds used TRBV1-TRBV30 forward primers with a C-beta reverse primer, around 10 cycles each. TCRdb reprocessed the multiplex PCR reads via MiXCR and lists one record per CDR3 protein. The sample includes 100,000 or so distinct CDR3 sequences, more than 60% of them seen just once. RNA and DNA were co-extracted from roughly 20-30 mg of unsorted bulk tissue. The sequenced sample consisted of liver tumor tissue from sampling region 5. Subset meaning: tumor region T5, tumor centre. These receptors were taken from a woman aged 55 to 70 with primary liver carcinoma and hepatitis B virus infection.

This clonotype was detected only a few times. A much larger clone sits a single nucleotide away, making a read error possible. The chain recombines TRBV6-1 with TRBJ2-3; the D gene is possibly TRBD1 (6 bases). Trimming left V 3 bases short and J 8 bases short, with 12 bases between. The CDR3 covers 13 residues. Per the germline V gene, CDR1 is MNHNS and CDR2 is SASEGT. Here the CDR3 reads CASSDPNRVTQYF. The CDR3 nucleotides are TGTGCCAGCAGTGACCCGAACAGGGTTACGCAGTATTTT.

Points on this clonotype: The CDR3 does not close with the conserved phenylalanine or tryptophan, likely indicating a read error. The chain joins TRBV6-1 to TRBJ2-3; TRBD2 matches at 11 bases. The CDR3 sequence is 16 residues long. Looked up from germline, CDR1 is MNHNS and CDR2 is SASEGT. The CDR3 DNA sequence: TGTGCCAGCAGTCGCCAGACTAGCGGGAAGGGAGATATGCAGTATTTA. It codes for CASSRQTSGKGDMQYL.

The chain couples TRBV28 to TRBJ2-1; D is possibly TRBD1 (6 bases). From germline, CDR1 is MDHEN and CDR2 SYDVKM. Trimming left V 4 bases short and J 15 bases short, with 28 bases between. The CDR3 is made up of 16 amino acids. For the CDR3, the DNA is TGTGCCAGCAGTTACCCCGGGACAAGTCATCCCAGAGGGCTGTTCTTC. Its translation is CASSYPGTSHPRGLFF.

A word on this clonotype: The CDR3 does not close with the conserved phenylalanine or tryptophan, likely indicating a read error. The chain carries TRBV28 and TRBJ1-5, with D hard to call. The CDR3 extends over 15 amino acids. V shed 6 bases and J shed 0 bases, with 12 bases lying between them. Germline V gene data show CDR1 as MDHEN and CDR2 as SYDVKM. The CDR3, as DNA: TGTGCCAGCAGGTTTTCAGAGAGTAGCAATCAGCCCCAGCATTCT. Protein product: CASRFSESSNQPQHS.

As for this clonotype: The conserved phenylalanine or tryptophan normally closing the CDR3 is absent here, so this likely arose from a read error. The chain links TRBV5-1 to TRBJ2-7; D is undetermined. The CDR3 consists of 14 residues. V was cut by 1 base and J by 10 bases, with 18 bases left in between. The germline gives CDR1 SGHRS, CDR2 YFSETQ. The CDR3 DNA reads TGCGCCAGCAGCTTGATCGCCACTGCGCGCGAACAGTACCTC. This encodes CASSLIATAREQYL.

With respect to this clonotype: A junction boundary mismatches the germline segment, possibly from a read error. The chain joins TRBV4-2 to TRBJ1-2; D is perhaps TRBD1 (6 bases). From germline, CDR1 is LGHNA and CDR2 YNFKEQ. CDR3 size: 16 residues. The CDR3 DNA sequence: TGTGCCAGCAGCCTTTCTGCGGGGGCTGATAACTATGGTTACACCTTC. Residues: CASSLSAGADNYGYTF.

With respect to this clonotype: A much larger clone lies a single base off, so this may be a read error. The chain is built from TRBV7-8 and TRBJ2-3; D unresolved. V was cut by 1 base and J by 8 bases, with 16 bases left in between. The CDR3 has 15 amino acids. Germline CDR1 is SGHVS and CDR2 is FQNEAQ. CDR3 sequence reads: CASSLDPGAAGTQYF. The CDR3 bases are TGTGCCAGCAGCTTAGACCCCGGAGCCGCAGGTACGCAGTATTTT.

This chain joins TRBV11-1 and TRBJ2-2; TRBD1 might be the D (6 bases). Germline V gives CDR1 SGHAT, CDR2 FQDESV (reference sequence). The V end was cut by 9 bases, the J end by 4 bases, with 18 bases between. The CDR3 runs to 15 residues. CDR3 amino acids: CASSPGQWSTGELFF. In nucleotides, the CDR3 is TGTGCCAGTAGCCCCGGACAGTGGTCCACCGGGGAGCTGTTTTTT.

In regard to this clonotype: Compared with germline, one end of the junction differs, possibly owing to a read error. The V and J genes are TRBV7-9 and TRBJ2-7; tentatively, D is TRBD1 or TRBD2 (6 bases each). CDR3 length: 15 amino acids. Germline V lookup: CDR1 SEHNR, CDR2 FQNEAQ (reference sequence). In DNA, the CDR3 is TGTACCAGCGGCTTAATGGGGGGCTCCACCTACGAGCAGTACTTC. Protein: CTSGLMGGSTYEQYF.

This rearrangement joins TRBV11-2 to TRBJ1-2; D unclear. The CDR3 covers 13 residues. Looked up from germline, CDR1 is SGHAT and CDR2 is FQNNGV. Trimming stripped 1 base from V and 4 bases from J, with 7 bases between. Here the CDR3 reads CASSLGRSYGYTF. The CDR3 DNA sequence: TGTGCCAGCAGCTTAGGCAGAAGCTATGGCTACACCTTC.

About this clonotype itself: At one end, the junction sequence differs from germline, possibly due to a read error. CDR3 bases: TGTGCCAGCAGGTACTGGACGGACAGTCATGAGACCCAGTGCTTC. It encodes CASRYWTDSHETQCF. This rearrangement joins TRBV6-1 to TRBJ2-5; weak D call: TRBD1 (6 bases). This CDR3 contains 15 residues. Germline loops: CDR1 MNHNS, CDR2 SASEGT.

Details on this clonotype: One end of the junction varies from germline; a read error may be responsible. The gene calls are TRBV30 and TRBJ1-3; tentative D call: TRBD1 (5 bases). There are 16 residues in the CDR3. CDR1 is GTSNPN and CDR2 is SVGIG in the germline V gene (reference sequence). Here the CDR3 DNA reads TGTCCCTGGAGTGACCATGGGACGCGAGCTGGAAACATCATATATTTT. This encodes CPWSDHGTRAGNIIYF.

Points on this clonotype: It is likely a read error, because the conserved phenylalanine at the end of the CDR3 is missing. The genes are TRBV11-3 and TRBJ1-1; D gene uncertain. V lost 0 bases, J lost 7 bases, and 18 bases lay in between. This CDR3 is built from 16 residues. Germline CDR1 reads SGHNT; CDR2 reads YENEEA. CDR3: CASSLDRAGPSSEAFS. The CDR3, as DNA: TGTGCCAGCAGCTTAGACCGGGCCGGACCATCGAGTGAAGCTTTCTCT.

Of note for this clonotype: Germline is not matched at one junction end, which may reflect a read error. The V call is TRBV6-1, the J call TRBJ2-1; D gene unclear. This CDR3 has 15 amino acids. From germline, CDR1 is MNHNS and CDR2 SASEGT. The CDR3 sequence: CANSEYRHSSYEQFF. DNA of the CDR3: TGTGCCAACAGTGAATATCGACACAGCTCCTACGAGCAGTTCTTC.

With respect to this clonotype: One junction end does not reproduce the germline sequence, and a read error may be involved. The J gene is TRBJ2-2, the V gene TRBV11-2; the D gene is possibly TRBD1 (6 bases). The CDR3 length is 15 residues. Germline V gives CDR1 SGHAT, CDR2 FQNNGV. CDR3 amino acids: CVSSPITGSTRELFF. The CDR3 nucleotides are TGTGTCAGCAGCCCTATCACAGGGTCCACCAGGGAGCTGTTTTTT.

A note on this clonotype: A read error may account for a junction end that differs from germline. The V gene is TRBV6-6, the J gene TRBJ2-2; tentative D call: TRBD2 (6 bases). This CDR3 region has 13 residues. Looked up from germline, CDR1 is MNHNY and CDR2 is SVGAGI (reference sequence). The CDR3 DNA reads TGTGTAGCCCGGGGTTCCAACACCGGGGGGCTGTTTTTT. The encoded protein is CVARGSNTGGLFF.

Details on this clonotype: A much bigger clone sits one base away, suggesting this may be a read error. The V call is TRBV29-1, the J call TRBJ2-2; 8 bases are shared with TRBD1. The CDR3 consists of 18 residues. CDR1 and CDR2 from the germline V gene are SQVTM and ANQGSEA. Trimming removed 7 bases from V and 0 bases from J; junction bases left unmatched: 16. The CDR3 coding sequence is TGCAGCGCTCGCCGCCCCCTCGGACAGGGAACGAACACCGGGGAGCTGTTTTTT. Protein sequence: CSARRPLGQGTNTGELFF.

Worth noting for this clonotype: An end of the junction does not agree with germline; a read error may underlie this. The chain uses TRBV6-1 and TRBJ2-5; the match to TRBD1 covers 7 bases. The CDR3 contains 16 residues. Germline V gene lookup returns CDR1 MNHNS and CDR2 SASEGT. CDR3 sequence (DNA): TGTACCAGCTGTTTTTTTGACAGGGAGAGTCGAGAGACCCAGTACTTC. Residues: CTSCFFDRESRETQYF.

The rearrangement uses TRBV2 and TRBJ2-3; 7 bases line up with TRBD1. The CDR3 is 13 amino acids. The germline CDR1 and CDR2 sequences are SNHLY and FYNNEI. V was clipped by 11 bases and J by 5 bases; unmatched bases: 10. CDR3 loop: CAGATGMIDTQYF. The CDR3 DNA reads TGTGCCGGCGCGACAGGGATGATAGATACGCAGTATTTT.

The chain combines TRBV28 with TRBJ2-2; 7 nucleotides line up with TRBD1. The J segment lost 3 bases and the V segment lost 5 bases, leaving 6 bases of the junction unmatched. CDR3 length: 15 amino acids. Germline CDR1 is MDHEN and CDR2 is SYDVKM. In DNA form, the CDR3 reads TGTGCCAGCAGTGGGGGACAGACTTACACCGGGGAGCTGTTTTTT. This codes for CASSGGQTYTGELFF.

This clonotype turned up a few times. This may be a read error, as it is one base from a much larger clone. This chain connects TRBV6-1 to TRBJ1-2; D possibly corresponds to TRBD1 (6 bases). The germline V gene has CDR1 MNHNS and CDR2 SASEGT. This CDR3 is 14 amino acids long. This CDR3 reads CVSLGHRDGYGYTF. The DNA for the CDR3 is TGTGTCAGCCTGGGACATAGAGACGGATATGGCTACACCTTC.

For this clonotype: The conserved final phenylalanine or tryptophan is absent from the CDR3, which likely points to a read error. V is TRBV11-2 and J is TRBJ2-1; D is undetermined. Germline CDR1 reads SGHAT; CDR2 reads FQNNGV. CDR3 length: 15 residues. This chain's CDR3 is CACSLDGSSYNEQFY. The CDR3 coding sequence is TGTGCCTGCAGCTTAGATGGTAGCTCCTATAATGAGCAGTTCTAC.

The V call is TRBV14, the J call TRBJ2-2, with 7 bases that match TRBD1. The V gene end was trimmed by 4 bases and the J gene end by 2 bases; junction bases not matched to a gene: 7. The CDR3 is 16 residues long. Germline lookup yields CDR1 SGHDN and CDR2 FVKESK. In nucleotides, the CDR3 is TGTGCCAGCAGCCCCCCGGGGACAGAAAACACCGGGGAGCTGTTTTTT. Its translation: CASSPPGTENTGELFF.

A few counts support this clonotype. One end of the junction is discordant with germline, which a read error may explain. The chain carries TRBV28 and TRBJ1-3; D is undetermined. The germline V gene has CDR1 MDHEN and CDR2 SYDVKM. The CDR3 is 13 residues long. In nucleotides, the CDR3 is TGTGCTAGCAGTCCCGGCTCTGGAAACACCATATATTTT. Protein sequence: CASSPGSGNTIYF. Full variable domain (outside the CDR3, taken from reference TRBV28 and TRBJ1-3): DVKVTQSSRYLVKRTGEKVFLECVQDMDHENMFWYRQDPGLGLRLIYFSYDVKMKEKGDIPEGYSVSREKKERFSLILESASTNQTSMYLCASSPGSGNTIYFGEGSWLTVV.

On this clonotype itself: Given a much more abundant clone one base away, this may be a read error. V gene TRBV27 combines with J gene TRBJ2-1; D gene uncertain. Germline V gene sequence: CDR1 MNHEY, CDR2 SMNVEV (reference sequence). Trimming removed 4 bases from V and 0 bases from J, with 13 bases in between. The CDR3 covers 16 residues. CDR3 sequence: CASSSLLRSSYNEQFF. The DNA of the CDR3 is TGTGCCAGCAGTTCTCTACTCAGGAGCTCCTACAATGAGCAGTTCTTC.

V and J are TRBV29-1 and TRBJ2-2; no reliable D call. This CDR3 has 14 amino acids. Germline CDR1 reads SQVTM; CDR2 reads ANQGSEA. The CDR3 nucleotides read TGCAGGGCCTCGATGTCCTTGAACACCGGGGAGCTGTTTTTT. Protein sequence: CRASMSLNTGELFF.

This clonotype came up many times. This chain uses TRBV12-3 or TRBV12-4 with TRBJ1-1; 7 bases match TRBD1. The V segment lost 5 bases and the J segment 1 base; nucleotides outside the gene matches: 10. This CDR3 region has 16 residues. The CDR3 DNA is TGTGCCAGCAGTCAGATTGCCGGGACAGCGAACACTGAAGCTTTCTTT. Translation gives CASSQIAGTANTEAFF.